This entry lists 32 T cell receptor beta chains sequenced from one sample in a study of cytomegalovirus exposure and HLA in healthy donors. The PCR employed 60 Vbeta primers together with 13 Jbeta primers. Sequencing used immunoSEQ multiplex PCR; TCRdb keeps in-frame clones, though not all of them. The sample carries approximately 210,000 clones, about four fifths recorded once. Material: PBMCs. The receptors come from a male donor in good health and CMV-seropositive.

The J gene is TRBJ1-4, the V gene TRBV19; 8 nucleotides line up with TRBD1. V lost 7 bases to trimming and J lost 6 bases; unmatched junction nucleotides: 10. Germline CDR1 reads LNHDA; CDR2 reads SQIVND (reference sequence). The length of the CDR3 is 15 residues. This chain's CDR3 is CASNDQGAIDEKLFF. The CDR3 DNA follows: TGTGCCAGTAATGACCAGGGGGCGATTGATGAAAAACTGTTTTTT.

This chain links TRBV6-1 with TRBJ2-7; TRBD1 matches 8 bases. Germline V gene data show CDR1 as MNHNS and CDR2 as SASEGT. V gave up 6 bases and J gave up 4 bases; unmatched junction bases: 8. CDR3 size: 14 residues. The CDR3: CASRTGTGEYEQYF. DNA of the CDR3: TGTGCCAGCAGAACCGGGACAGGAGAATACGAGCAGTACTTC.

This clone turned up a few times. The rearrangement links TRBV5-1 to TRBJ2-3, with D unresolved. The germline V gene has CDR1 SGHRS and CDR2 YFSETQ. This CDR3 contains 15 residues. V was pared by 0 bases and J by 2 bases, with 10 bases between. This CDR3 is CASSLANSITDTQYF. The CDR3 DNA reads as TGCGCCAGCAGCTTGGCCAACTCTATCACAGATACGCAGTATTTT.

The chain recombines TRBV7-2 with TRBJ2-2; possibly TRBD1 for D (6 bases). With 5 bases removed from V and 4 bases from J, the gap between germline ends came to 14 bases. CDR1 and CDR2 from the germline V gene are SGHTA and FQGNSA. This CDR3 is built from 15 residues. Here the CDR3 reads CASSRYRVPTGELFF. The CDR3 DNA sequence: TGTGCCAGCAGCCGCTACAGGGTCCCCACCGGGGAGCTGTTTTTT.

This clone showed up just a few times. The CDR3 region is CASSRGSNQPQHF. CDR3 in DNA: TGCGCCAGCAGCAGGGGGAGCAATCAGCCCCAGCATTTT. The genes are TRBV5-1 and TRBJ1-5; D possibly corresponds to TRBD1 (6 bases). Trimming stripped 4 bases from V and 1 base from J, with 6 bases between. This CDR3 region has 13 residues. Germline V gives CDR1 SGHRS, CDR2 YFSETQ.

The chain's CDR3 is CASSKPYPGQINIQYF. CDR3 bases: TGTGCCAGTAGTAAACCTTACCCCGGACAGATAAACATTCAGTACTTC. This sequence joins TRBV19 and TRBJ2-4; tentatively, D is TRBD1 (6 bases). This CDR3 has 16 amino acids. Trimming left V 4 bases short and J 6 bases short, with 19 bases between. The germline CDR1 and CDR2 sequences are LNHDA and SQIVND (reference sequence).

The chain combines TRBV5-1 with TRBJ1-1, with 8 bases matching TRBD1. This CDR3 comprises 16 residues. Germline loops: CDR1 SGHRS, CDR2 YFSETQ. J was trimmed by 5 bases and V by 1 base; bases with no gene match: 10. The CDR3 loop reads CASSLSADRVGTEAFF. The CDR3 DNA is TGCGCCAGCAGCTTGAGTGCGGACAGGGTAGGGACTGAAGCTTTCTTT.

The chain joins TRBV5-1 to TRBJ2-7; TRBD2 agrees at 7 bases. In germline, CDR1 is SGHRS, CDR2 YFSETQ. There are 14 residues in the CDR3. With V trimmed by 3 bases and J by 2 bases, 5 bases remained unmatched. The CDR3 reads CASSSSTSAYEQYF. CDR3 DNA sequence: TGCGCCAGCAGCTCCTCTACTAGCGCCTACGAGCAGTACTTC.

This chain links TRBV6-5 with TRBJ2-3, with 10 positions matching TRBD1. The CDR3 has 15 residues. The ends lost 0 bases at V and 7 bases at J; junction bases unmatched: 4. CDR1 is MNHEY, CDR2 SVGAGI, per germline. The chain's CDR3 is CASSYSTGGVNTQYF. The CDR3, as DNA: TGTGCCAGCAGTTACTCGACAGGGGGCGTAAATACGCAGTATTTT.

This clone came up once. V and J are TRBV11-2 and TRBJ2-5; D possibly corresponds to TRBD1 (6 bases). This CDR3 comprises 13 residues. V was shortened by 8 bases and J by 4 bases, with 14 bases between the two germline ends. Germline assignment: CDR1 SGHAT and CDR2 FQNNGV. The CDR3 sequence is CASRRQAGETQYF. The CDR3, as DNA: TGTGCCAGCCGGCGACAGGCGGGAGAGACCCAGTACTTC.

This chain links TRBV6-6 with TRBJ2-7; D unclear. Trimming cost V 5 bases and J 6 bases, with 14 bases left between them. The CDR3 loop spans 13 amino acids. Germline CDR1 is MNHNY and CDR2 is SVGAGI (reference sequence). The CDR3 region has the DNA TGTGCCAGCAGTCGGAGTTTACCGGGCGAGCAGTACTTC. Encoded protein: CASSRSLPGEQYF.

The chain uses TRBV21-1 and TRBJ2-5; the tabulated D call, TRBD1, remains unverified against the DNA. TRBV21-1 is reported as a pseudogene. The CDR3 length is 16 residues. CDR3 sequence: CASSKAHPKGRETQYF. The DNA of the CDR3 is TGTGCCAGCAGCAAAGCGCATCCGAAGGGGCGGGAGACCCAGTACTTC.

The table lists this clone with a few counts. This chain uses TRBV15 with TRBJ2-7; possibly TRBD2 for D (6 bases). CDR3 length: 16 residues. CDR1 is LNHNV, CDR2 YYDKDF, per germline (reference sequence). V was cut by 3 bases and J by 0 bases, with 15 bases left in between. The chain's CDR3 is CATSRGGSISSYEQYF. The CDR3, as DNA: TGTGCCACCAGCAGGGGGGGAAGTATCAGCTCCTACGAGCAGTACTTC.

This clone was observed a handful of times. The chain uses TRBV7-8 and TRBJ1-3; D call uncertain. Germline-derived CDR1 and CDR2 are SGHVS and FQNEAQ. Trimming pared 5 bases from V and 1 base from J, leaving 12 bases between. This CDR3 is built from 15 residues. CDR3 amino acids: CASSPLERSGNTIYF. CDR3 nucleotide sequence: TGTGCCAGCAGCCCGCTCGAGAGGTCTGGAAACACCATATATTTT.

For this clone: Other DNA sequences from this sample encode an identical CDR3 as well. The chain has TRBV27 and TRBJ2-3; a weak D match, TRBD2 (6 bases). This CDR3 is built from 13 residues. V lost 4 bases and J lost 6, with 11 bases in between. CDR1 is MNHEY and CDR2 is SMNVEV in the germline V gene (reference sequence). CDR3 sequence: CASSYLAADTQYF. CDR3 nucleotide sequence: TGTGCCAGCAGTTACTTAGCGGCTGATACGCAGTATTTT.

Only a few counts were recorded for this clone. This chain uses TRBV5-5 with TRBJ1-5; unclear D gene. V was trimmed by 2 bases and J by 7 bases, leaving 10 bases between them. From germline, CDR1 is SGHKS and CDR2 YYEKEE (reference sequence). CDR3 length equals 13 residues. For the CDR3, the DNA is TGTGCCAGCAGCTTAGGAGGTTTGCAGCCCCAGCATTTT. Amino acids: CASSLGGLQPQHF. Looking up the rest from reference TRBV5-5 and TRBJ1-5 gives the full variable domain: DAGVTQSPTHLIKTRGQQVTLRCSPISGHKSVSWYQQVLGQGPQFIFQYYEKEERGRGNFPDRFSARQFPNYSSELNVNALLLGDSALYLCASSLGGLQPQHFGDGTRLSIL.

This clone was seen a handful of times. This chain uses TRBV7-2 with TRBJ2-7; the match to TRBD1 covers 7 bases. Per germline, CDR1 SGHTA and CDR2 FQGNSA. Trimming cost V 4 bases and J 6 bases; bases outside gene matches: 9. The CDR3 is made up of 14 amino acids. CDR3 sequence reads: CASSSRQGPLEQYF. CDR3 sequence (DNA): TGTGCCAGCAGCTCGAGACAGGGACCCCTCGAGCAGTACTTC.

V is TRBV5-6 and J is TRBJ2-5; 9 bases match TRBD1. The germline gives CDR1 SGHDT, CDR2 YYEEEE. V gave up 3 bases and J gave up 9 bases; unmatched junction bases: 21. This CDR3 is 18 amino acids long. The CDR3 DNA follows: TGTGCCAGCAGCTCCCGGGACAGGGAGTACCTGCCCGGGTGGTCCCAGTACTTC. Its protein is CASSSRDREYLPGWSQYF.

The V gene is TRBV19, the J gene TRBJ2-5; 8 nucleotides match TRBD2. Germline CDR1 is LNHDA and CDR2 is SQIVND (reference sequence). This CDR3 has 14 residues. The V segment lost 3 bases and the J segment 1 base; nucleotides outside the gene matches: 1. In DNA, the CDR3 is TGTGCCAGTAGTATTAGCGGGATCCAAGAGACCCAGTACTTC. Its translation is CASSISGIQETQYF.

The DNA for the CDR3 is TGTGCCAGCAGCCCCCCTAGTATAGTTAATGAGCAGTTCTTC. As protein: CASSPPSIVNEQFF. This chain connects TRBV7-9 to TRBJ2-1; D is undetermined. Germline V gene data show CDR1 as SEHNR and CDR2 as FQNEAQ (reference sequence). Trimming removed 5 bases at V and 7 bases at J, with 15 bases between. This CDR3 region has 14 residues.

The J gene is TRBJ2-1, the V gene TRBV6-6; a weak D match, TRBD2 (5 bases). V was shortened by 2 bases and J by 4 bases, with 12 bases between the two germline ends. This CDR3 region has 15 residues. The germline CDR1 and CDR2 sequences are MNHNY and SVGAGI (reference sequence). The CDR3: CASSYVEASYNEQFF. In nucleotides, the CDR3 is TGTGCCAGCAGTTACGTGGAGGCGTCTTACAATGAGCAGTTCTTC.

This chain uses TRBV6-6 with TRBJ2-6; 7 nucleotides align to TRBD1. CDR3 length: 16 amino acids. The germline gives CDR1 MNHNY, CDR2 SVGAGI (reference sequence). V lost 7 bases to trimming and J lost 0 bases; unmatched junction nucleotides: 6. CDR3 residues: CASKSGGSSGANVLTF. In DNA form, the CDR3 reads TGTGCCAGCAAGTCAGGGGGTAGCTCTGGGGCCAACGTCCTGACTTTC.

The V and J genes are TRBV6-1 and TRBJ1-2, with TRBD1 matching over 8 bases. After removal of 2 bases from V and 5 bases from J, the junction contained 7 bases not matched to a gene. Germline-derived CDR1 and CDR2 are MNHNS and SASEGT. This CDR3 region has 15 residues. The CDR3 loop is CASSESFQGAYGYTF. Here the CDR3 DNA reads TGTGCCAGCAGTGAATCCTTTCAGGGGGCATATGGCTACACCTTC.

The chain uses TRBV6-1 and TRBJ1-5; TRBD1 might be the D (6 bases). Trimming took off 3 bases at V and 4 bases at J, with 13 bases between the two ends. The CDR3 is made up of 15 amino acids. From germline, CDR1 is MNHNS and CDR2 SASEGT. The CDR3 reads CASSELTGMNQPQHF. Written as DNA, the CDR3 is TGTGCCAGCAGTGAGCTCACAGGGATGAATCAGCCCCAGCATTTT.

The chain uses TRBV7-6 and TRBJ1-6, with 8 positions matching TRBD1. Trimming removed 1 base from V and 4 bases from J; junction bases left unmatched: 6. This CDR3 region has 17 residues. Germline-derived CDR1 and CDR2 are SGHVS and FNYEAQ. The CDR3 DNA reads as TGTGCCAGCAGCTTAGGGCCAGGGGGCTTGTATAATTCACCCCTCCACTTT. Its protein is CASSLGPGGLYNSPLHF.

The chain has TRBV11-2 and TRBJ2-1; D perhaps matches TRBD2 (5 bases). The CDR3 sequence is 17 residues long. Trimming took off 5 bases at V and 5 bases at J, with 22 bases between the two ends. CDR1 is SGHAT and CDR2 is FQNNGV in the germline V gene. The CDR3 nucleotides read TGTGCCAGCAGCCCCCGACTTGGCCAGCGGTATAACAATGAGCAGTTCTTC. This codes for CASSPRLGQRYNNEQFF.

The DNA for the CDR3 is TGTGCCAGCAGTTACGCACAGGGGGCAGGTGAAGCTTTCTTT. It specifies CASSYAQGAGEAFF. V usage is TRBV6-5 and J usage is TRBJ1-1; the match to TRBD1 covers 9 bases. Looked up from germline, CDR1 is MNHEY and CDR2 is SVGAGI. V gave up 2 bases and J gave up 7 bases; unmatched junction bases: 5. This CDR3 has 14 amino acids.

V gene TRBV10-3 combines with J gene TRBJ2-2, with 12 bases aligning to TRBD2. Per the germline V gene, CDR1 is ENHRY and CDR2 is SYGVKD. With V trimmed by 0 bases and J by 1 base, 0 bases remained unmatched. This CDR3 contains 17 residues. The CDR3 loop reads CAISESGLAGNTGELFF. Here the CDR3 DNA reads TGTGCCATCAGTGAGTCGGGACTAGCGGGGAACACCGGGGAGCTGTTTTTT.

In DNA, the CDR3 is TGTGCCAGCTCACCACCAGGTGACAGAGGAAACGTCCTGACTTTC. Its protein is CASSPPGDRGNVLTF. The chain employs TRBV18 and TRBJ2-6, with D tentatively TRBD1 (5 bases). Germline V CDR1 and CDR2: KGHSH, LQKENI. Trimming left V 0 bases short and J 10 bases short, with 13 bases between. The CDR3 runs to 15 residues.

V is TRBV6-4 and J is TRBJ2-7; 8 nucleotides align to TRBD2. The V gene's germline CDR1 is MRHNA and CDR2 SNTAGT. This CDR3 region has 16 residues. V lost 3 bases to trimming and J lost 0 bases; unmatched junction nucleotides: 7. CDR3 protein: CASSENGGGISYEQYF. DNA of the CDR3: TGTGCCAGCAGTGAAAATGGCGGGGGGATCTCCTACGAGCAGTACTTC.

The chain is built from TRBV7-9 and TRBJ2-1, with 7 bases identical to TRBD2. The CDR3 is made up of 14 amino acids. The germline gives CDR1 SEHNR, CDR2 FQNEAQ (reference sequence). Losses at the gene ends were 5 bases for V and 15 bases for J; bases not matched to a gene: 16. As DNA, the CDR3 is TGTGCCAGCAGCCTGACCGGGACTACCGAAATACGGTTCTTC. Translated: CASSLTGTTEIRFF.

This chain joins TRBV14 and TRBJ2-1, with 10 bases identical to TRBD2. The CDR3 contains 16 residues. The germline V gene has CDR1 SGHDN and CDR2 FVKESK. J lost 2 bases, V lost 1 base, and 2 bases had no gene match. CDR3 bases: TGTGCCAGCAGCCAAGGGACTAGCGGTACCTACAATGAGCAGTTCTTC. Protein sequence: CASSQGTSGTYNEQFF.